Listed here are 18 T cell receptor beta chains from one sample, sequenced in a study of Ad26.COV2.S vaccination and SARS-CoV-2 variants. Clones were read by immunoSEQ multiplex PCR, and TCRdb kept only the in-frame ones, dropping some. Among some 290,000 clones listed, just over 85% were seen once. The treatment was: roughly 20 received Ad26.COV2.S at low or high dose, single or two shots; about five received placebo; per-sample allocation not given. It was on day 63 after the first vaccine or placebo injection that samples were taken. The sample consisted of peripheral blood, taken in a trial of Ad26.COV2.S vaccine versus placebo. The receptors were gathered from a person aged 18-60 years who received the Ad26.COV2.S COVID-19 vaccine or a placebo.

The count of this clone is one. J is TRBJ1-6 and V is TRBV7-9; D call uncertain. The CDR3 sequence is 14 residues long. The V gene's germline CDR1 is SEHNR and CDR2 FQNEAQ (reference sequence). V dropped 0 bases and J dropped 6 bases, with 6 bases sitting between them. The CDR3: CASSLASRNSPLHF. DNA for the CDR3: TGTGCCAGCAGCTTAGCGTCCCGTAATTCACCCCTCCACTTT.

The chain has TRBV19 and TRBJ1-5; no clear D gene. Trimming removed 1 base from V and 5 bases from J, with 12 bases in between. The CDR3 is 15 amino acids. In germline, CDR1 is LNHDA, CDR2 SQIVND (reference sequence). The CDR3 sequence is CASSIGPSAYQPQHF. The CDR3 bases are TGTGCCAGTAGTATAGGCCCTTCAGCATATCAGCCCCAGCATTTT.

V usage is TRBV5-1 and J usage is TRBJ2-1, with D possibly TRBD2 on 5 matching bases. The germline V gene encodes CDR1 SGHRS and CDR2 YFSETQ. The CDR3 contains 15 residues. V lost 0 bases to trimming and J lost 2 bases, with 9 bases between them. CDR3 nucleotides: TGCGCCAGCAGCTTGGGCCCGGGGACCTACAATGAGCAGTTCTTC. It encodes CASSLGPGTYNEQFF.

The CDR3 here is CASSQTFSGSYEQYF. Here the CDR3 DNA reads TGTGCCAGCAGCCAGACCTTTAGCGGGAGCTACGAGCAGTACTTC. This sequence joins TRBV5-5 and TRBJ2-7; 9 bases line up with TRBD2. The germline CDR1 and CDR2 sequences are SGHKS and YYEKEE (reference sequence). This CDR3 has 15 amino acids. The V segment lost 4 bases and the J segment 3 bases; nucleotides outside the gene matches: 8.

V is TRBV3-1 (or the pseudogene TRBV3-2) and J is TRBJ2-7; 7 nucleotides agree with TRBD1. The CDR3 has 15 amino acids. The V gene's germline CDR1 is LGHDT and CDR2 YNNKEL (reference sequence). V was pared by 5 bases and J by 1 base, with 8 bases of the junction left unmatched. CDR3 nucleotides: TGTGCCAGCAGCGCTACAGGGGATTTTTCCTACGAGCAGTACTTC. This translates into CASSATGDFSYEQYF.

This chain's CDR3 is CASSLGGAETQYF. The CDR3, as DNA: TGTGCCAGCAGTTTGGGCGGGGCAGAGACCCAGTACTTC. This sequence joins TRBV12-3 or TRBV12-4 and TRBJ2-5; possible D gene TRBD2, 6 bases. The V end lost 3 bases, the J end lost 4 bases, and 9 bases lay between the germline ends. This CDR3 contains 13 residues.

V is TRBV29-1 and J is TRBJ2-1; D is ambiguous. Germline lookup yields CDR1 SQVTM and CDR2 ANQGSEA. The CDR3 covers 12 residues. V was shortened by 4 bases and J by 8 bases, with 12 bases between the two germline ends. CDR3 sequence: CSVATPWDEQFF. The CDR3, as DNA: TGCAGCGTTGCGACTCCCTGGGATGAGCAGTTCTTC.

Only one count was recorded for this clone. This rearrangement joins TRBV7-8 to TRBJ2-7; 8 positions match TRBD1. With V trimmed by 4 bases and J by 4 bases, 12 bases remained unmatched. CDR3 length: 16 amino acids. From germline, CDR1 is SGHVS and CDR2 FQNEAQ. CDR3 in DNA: TGTGCCAGCAGCTCTGCGGACAGGGCGGCACGATACGAGCAGTACTTC. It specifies CASSSADRAARYEQYF.

The CDR3 loop reads CASSLYSPLHF. Written as DNA, the CDR3 is TGTGCCAGCAGCTTGTATTCACCCCTCCACTTT. The chain joins TRBV5-6 to TRBJ1-6, with D uncertain. The length of the CDR3 is 11 residues. Germline loops: CDR1 SGHDT, CDR2 YYEEEE. V was shortened by 1 base and J by 8 bases, with 1 base between the two germline ends. The full variable domain, rest sourced from reference TRBV5-6 and TRBJ1-6, is DAGVTQSPTHLIKTRGQQVTLRCSPKSGHDTVSWYQQALGQGPQFIFQYYEEEERQRGNFPDRFSGHQFPNYSSELNVNALLLGDSALYLCASSLYSPLHFGNGTRLTVT.

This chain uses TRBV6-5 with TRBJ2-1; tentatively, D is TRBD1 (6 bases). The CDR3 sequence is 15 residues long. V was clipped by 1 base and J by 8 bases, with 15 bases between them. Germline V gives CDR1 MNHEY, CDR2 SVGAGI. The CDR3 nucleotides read TGTGCCAGCAGTTACTTCGGGACAATAGGGGATGAGCAGTTCTTC. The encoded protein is CASSYFGTIGDEQFF.

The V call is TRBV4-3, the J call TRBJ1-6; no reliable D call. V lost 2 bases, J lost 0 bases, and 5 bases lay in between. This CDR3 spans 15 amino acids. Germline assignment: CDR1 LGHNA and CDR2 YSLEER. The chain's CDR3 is CASSQQSSYNSPLHF. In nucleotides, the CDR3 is TGCGCCAGCAGCCAACAGAGCTCCTATAATTCACCCCTCCACTTT.

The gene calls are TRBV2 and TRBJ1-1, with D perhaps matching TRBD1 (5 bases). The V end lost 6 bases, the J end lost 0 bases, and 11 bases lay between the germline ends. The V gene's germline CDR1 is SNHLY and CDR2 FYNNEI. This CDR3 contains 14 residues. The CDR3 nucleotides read TGTGCCAGCAGGGTGATGGACATGAACACTGAAGCTTTCTTT. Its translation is CASRVMDMNTEAFF.

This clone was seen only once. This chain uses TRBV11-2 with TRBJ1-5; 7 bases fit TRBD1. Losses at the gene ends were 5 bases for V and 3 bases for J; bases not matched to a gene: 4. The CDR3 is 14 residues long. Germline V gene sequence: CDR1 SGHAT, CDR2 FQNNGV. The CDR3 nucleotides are TGTGCCAGCAGCCAAGGACAGGACAATCAGCCCCAGCATTTT. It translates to CASSQGQDNQPQHF.

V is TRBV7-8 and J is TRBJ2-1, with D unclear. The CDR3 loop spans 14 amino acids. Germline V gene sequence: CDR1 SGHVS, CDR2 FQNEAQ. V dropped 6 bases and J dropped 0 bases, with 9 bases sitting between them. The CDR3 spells CASSSAVSYNEQFF. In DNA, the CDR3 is TGTGCCAGCAGTTCTGCGGTCTCCTACAATGAGCAGTTCTTC. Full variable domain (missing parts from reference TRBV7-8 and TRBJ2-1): GAGVSQSPRYKVAKRGQDVALRCDPISGHVSLFWYQQALGQGPEFLTYFQNEAQLDKSGLPSDRFFAERPEGSVSTLKIQRTQQEDSAVYLCASSSAVSYNEQFFGPGTRLTVL.

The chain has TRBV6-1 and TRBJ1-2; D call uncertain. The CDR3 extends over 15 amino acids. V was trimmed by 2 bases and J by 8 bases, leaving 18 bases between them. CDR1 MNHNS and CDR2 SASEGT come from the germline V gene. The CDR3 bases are TGTGCCAGCAGTGAAACTTGGCGGGCGCCGAAAGGCTACACCTTC. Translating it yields CASSETWRAPKGYTF.

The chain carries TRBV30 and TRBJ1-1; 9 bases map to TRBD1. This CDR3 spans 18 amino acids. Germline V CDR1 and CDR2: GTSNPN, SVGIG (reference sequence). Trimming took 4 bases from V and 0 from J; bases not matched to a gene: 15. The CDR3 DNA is TGTGCCTGGAAACTCTTCTATGGACAGGGGAACCTGAACACTGAAGCTTTCTTT. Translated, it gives CAWKLFYGQGNLNTEAFF.

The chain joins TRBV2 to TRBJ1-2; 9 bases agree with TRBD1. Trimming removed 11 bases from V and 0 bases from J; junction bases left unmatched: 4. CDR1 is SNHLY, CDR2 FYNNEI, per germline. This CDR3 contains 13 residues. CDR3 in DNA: TGTGCCGGACGGACAGGGGCTAACTATGGCTACACCTTC. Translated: CAGRTGANYGYTF.

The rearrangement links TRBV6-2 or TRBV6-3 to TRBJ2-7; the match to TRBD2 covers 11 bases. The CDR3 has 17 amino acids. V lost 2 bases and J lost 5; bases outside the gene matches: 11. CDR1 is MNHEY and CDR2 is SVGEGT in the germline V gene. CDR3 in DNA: TGTGCCAGCAGTTACCCCCTAGCGGGGGGTAGGATCGACGAGCAGTACTTC. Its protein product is CASSYPLAGGRIDEQYF.